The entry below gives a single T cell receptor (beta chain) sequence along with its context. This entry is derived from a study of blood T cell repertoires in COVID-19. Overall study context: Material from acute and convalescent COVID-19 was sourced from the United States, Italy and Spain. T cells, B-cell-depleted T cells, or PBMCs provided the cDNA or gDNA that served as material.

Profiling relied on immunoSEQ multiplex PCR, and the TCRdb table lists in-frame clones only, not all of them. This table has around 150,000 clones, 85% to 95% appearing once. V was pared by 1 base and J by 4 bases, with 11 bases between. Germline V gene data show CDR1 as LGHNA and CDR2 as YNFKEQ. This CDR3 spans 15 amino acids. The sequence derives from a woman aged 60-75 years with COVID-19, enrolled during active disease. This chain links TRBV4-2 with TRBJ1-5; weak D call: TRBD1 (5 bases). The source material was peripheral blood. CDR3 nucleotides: TGTGCCAGCAGCCAAGTGGCTGGGGGGAATCAGCCCCAGCATTTT. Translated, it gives CASSQVAGGNQPQHF.